What follows describes a single TCR beta chain. The data stem from a study of blood T cell repertoires in COVID-19. Repertoires were generated with immunoSEQ multiplex PCR, while TCRdb's copy carries only in-frame clones and drops some. This table has about 300,000 clones, under 90% appearing once. The CDR3 has 11 residues. The V end lost 6 bases, the J end lost 7 bases, and 9 bases lay between the germline ends. Germline V lookup: CDR1 DFQATT, CDR2 SNEGSKA (reference sequence). The sample comprised peripheral blood. V usage is TRBV20-1 and J usage is TRBJ1-4, with D uncertain. This TCR was sampled from a woman aged 25 to 39 with COVID-19, enrolled during active disease. The CDR3 region has the DNA TGCAGTGCCCCTTCGGGTGAAAAACTGTTTTTT. Protein sequence: CSAPSGEKLFF.